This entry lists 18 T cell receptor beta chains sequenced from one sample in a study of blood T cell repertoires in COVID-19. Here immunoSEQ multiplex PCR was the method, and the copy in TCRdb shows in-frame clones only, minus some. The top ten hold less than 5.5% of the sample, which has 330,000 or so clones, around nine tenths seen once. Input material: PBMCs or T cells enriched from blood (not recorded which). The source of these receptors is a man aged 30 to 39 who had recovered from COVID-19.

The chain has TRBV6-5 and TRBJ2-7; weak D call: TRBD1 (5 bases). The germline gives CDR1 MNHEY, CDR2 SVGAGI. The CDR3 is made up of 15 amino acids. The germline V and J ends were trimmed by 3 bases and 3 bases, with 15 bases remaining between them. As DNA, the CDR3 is TGTGCCAGCAGTTATAAAAGGGGTGGTTACTACGAGCAGTACTTC. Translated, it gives CASSYKRGGYYEQYF.

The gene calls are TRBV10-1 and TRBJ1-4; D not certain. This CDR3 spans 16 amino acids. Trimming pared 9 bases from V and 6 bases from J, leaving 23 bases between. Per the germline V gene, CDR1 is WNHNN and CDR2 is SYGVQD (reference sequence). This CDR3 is CARPDIYHNDDEKLFF. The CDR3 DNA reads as TGCGCCAGACCCGACATCTACCATAACGATGATGAAAAACTGTTTTTT.

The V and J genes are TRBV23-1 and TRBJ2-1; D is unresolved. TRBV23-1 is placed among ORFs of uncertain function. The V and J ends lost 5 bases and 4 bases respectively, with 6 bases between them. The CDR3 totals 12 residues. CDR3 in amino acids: CASSCGYNEQFF. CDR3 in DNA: TGCGCCAGCAGTTGCGGATACAATGAGCAGTTCTTC.

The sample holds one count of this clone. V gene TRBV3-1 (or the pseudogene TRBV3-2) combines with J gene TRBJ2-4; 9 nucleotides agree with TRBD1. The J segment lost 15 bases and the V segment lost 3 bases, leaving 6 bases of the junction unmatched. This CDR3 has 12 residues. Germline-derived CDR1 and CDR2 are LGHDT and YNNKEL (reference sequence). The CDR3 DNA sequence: TGTGCCAGCAGCCATTACCGGGACAGGGTGTACTTC. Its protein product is CASSHYRDRVYF.

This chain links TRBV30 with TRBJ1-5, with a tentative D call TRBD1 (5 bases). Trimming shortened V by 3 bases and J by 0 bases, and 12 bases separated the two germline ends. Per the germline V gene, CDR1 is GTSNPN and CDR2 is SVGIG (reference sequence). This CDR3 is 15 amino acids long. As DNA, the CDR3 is TGTGCCTGGAGCGGAGGGGTTTATAGCAATCAGCCCCAGCATTTT. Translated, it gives CAWSGGVYSNQPQHF. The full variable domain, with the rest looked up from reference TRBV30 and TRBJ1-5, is SQTIHQWPATLVQPVGSPLSLECTVEGTSNPNLYWYRQAAGRGLQLLFYSVGIGQISSEVPQNLSASRPQDRQFILSSKKLLLSDSGFYLCAWSGGVYSNQPQHFGDGTRLSIL.

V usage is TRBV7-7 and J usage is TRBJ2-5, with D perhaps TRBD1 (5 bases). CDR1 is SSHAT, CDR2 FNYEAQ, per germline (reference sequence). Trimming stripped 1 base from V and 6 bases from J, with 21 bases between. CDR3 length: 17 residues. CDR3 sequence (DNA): TGTGCCAGCAGCTTAGTCGGTCCATCGGAAGGGGTAAAGACCCAGTACTTC. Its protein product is CASSLVGPSEGVKTQYF.

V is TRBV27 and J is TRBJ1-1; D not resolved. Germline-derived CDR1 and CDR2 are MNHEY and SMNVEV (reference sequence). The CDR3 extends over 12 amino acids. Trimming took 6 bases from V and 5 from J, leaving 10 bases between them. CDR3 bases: TGTGCCAGCAGCAACCGGAGGACTGAAGCTTTCTTT. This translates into CASSNRRTEAFF.

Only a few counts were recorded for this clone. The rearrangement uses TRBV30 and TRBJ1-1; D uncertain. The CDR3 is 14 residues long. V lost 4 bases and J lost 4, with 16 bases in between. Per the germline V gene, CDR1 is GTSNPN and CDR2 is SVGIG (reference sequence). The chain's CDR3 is CAWKPRGGGTEAFF. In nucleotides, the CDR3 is TGTGCCTGGAAACCTCGGGGAGGCGGCACTGAAGCTTTCTTT.

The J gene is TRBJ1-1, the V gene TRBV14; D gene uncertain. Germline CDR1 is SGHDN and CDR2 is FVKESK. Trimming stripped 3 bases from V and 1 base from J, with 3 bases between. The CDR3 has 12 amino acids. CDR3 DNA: TGTGCCAGCAGCCATCGGAACACTGAAGCTTTCTTT. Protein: CASSHRNTEAFF.

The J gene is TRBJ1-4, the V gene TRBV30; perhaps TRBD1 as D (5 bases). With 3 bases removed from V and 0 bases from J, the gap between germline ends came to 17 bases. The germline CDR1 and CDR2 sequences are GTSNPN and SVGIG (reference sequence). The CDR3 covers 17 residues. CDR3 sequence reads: CAWSRGLSFSTNEKLFF. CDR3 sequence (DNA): TGTGCCTGGAGCCGGGGACTTTCTTTTTCAACTAATGAAAAACTGTTTTTT.

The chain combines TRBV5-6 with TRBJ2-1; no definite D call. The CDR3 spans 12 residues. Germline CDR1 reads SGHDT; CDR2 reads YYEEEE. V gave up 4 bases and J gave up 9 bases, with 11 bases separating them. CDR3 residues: CASSLLHTEQFF. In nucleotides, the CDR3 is TGTGCCAGCAGCCTCCTCCACACTGAGCAGTTCTTC.

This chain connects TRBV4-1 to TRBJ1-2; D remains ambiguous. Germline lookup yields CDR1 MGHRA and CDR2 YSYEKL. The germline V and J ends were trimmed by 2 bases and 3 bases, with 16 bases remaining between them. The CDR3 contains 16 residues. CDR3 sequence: CASSQSPWRYDYGYTF. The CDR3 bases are TGCGCCAGCAGCCAAAGCCCATGGAGATACGACTATGGCTACACCTTC.

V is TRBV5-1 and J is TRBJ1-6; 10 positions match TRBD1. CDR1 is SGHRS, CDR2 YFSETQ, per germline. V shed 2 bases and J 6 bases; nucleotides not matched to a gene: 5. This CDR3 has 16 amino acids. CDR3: CASSLYGTGVNSPLHF. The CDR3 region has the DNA TGCGCCAGCAGCTTATACGGGACAGGGGTTAATTCACCCCTCCACTTT.

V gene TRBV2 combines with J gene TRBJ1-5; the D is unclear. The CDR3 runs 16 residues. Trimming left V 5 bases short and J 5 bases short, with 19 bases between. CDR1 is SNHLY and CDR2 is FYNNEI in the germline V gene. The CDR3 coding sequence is TGTGCCAGCAGTTTTGGGCGGGGAACAGACTATCAGCCCCAGCATTTT. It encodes CASSFGRGTDYQPQHF.

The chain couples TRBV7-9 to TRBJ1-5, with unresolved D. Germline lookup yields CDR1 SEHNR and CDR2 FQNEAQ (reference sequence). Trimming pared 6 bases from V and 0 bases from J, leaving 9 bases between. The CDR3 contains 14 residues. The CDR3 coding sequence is TGTGCCAGCAGTAGACATAATAGCAATCAGCCCCAGCATTTT. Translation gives CASSRHNSNQPQHF.

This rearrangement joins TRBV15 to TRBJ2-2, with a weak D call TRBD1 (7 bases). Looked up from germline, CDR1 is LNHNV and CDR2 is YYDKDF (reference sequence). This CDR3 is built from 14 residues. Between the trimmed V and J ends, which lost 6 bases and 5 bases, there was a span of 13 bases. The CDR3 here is CATRRQGGTGELFF. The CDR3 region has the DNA TGTGCCACCAGGAGACAGGGAGGAACCGGGGAGCTGTTTTTT.

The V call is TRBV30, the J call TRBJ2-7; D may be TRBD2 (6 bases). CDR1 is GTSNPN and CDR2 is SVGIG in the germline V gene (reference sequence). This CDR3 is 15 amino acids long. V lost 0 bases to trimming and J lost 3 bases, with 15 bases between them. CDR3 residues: CAWSVGGNPRYEQYF. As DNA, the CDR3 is TGTGCCTGGAGTGTAGGAGGGAACCCCCGCTACGAGCAGTACTTC.

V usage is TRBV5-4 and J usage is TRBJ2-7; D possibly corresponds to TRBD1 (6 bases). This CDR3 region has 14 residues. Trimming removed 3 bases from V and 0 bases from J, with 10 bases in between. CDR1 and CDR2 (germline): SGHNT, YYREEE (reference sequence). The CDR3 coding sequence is TGTGCCAGCAGCTATTGGGACACCTCCTACGAGCAGTACTTC. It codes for CASSYWDTSYEQYF.